Presented here are 3 T cell receptor beta chains from one specimen sequenced in a study of shared T cell receptors in the human thymus. Data came from immunoSEQ multiplex PCR; TCRdb stores just in-frame clones and leaves some out. This sample yields about 660,000 clones, of which more than 75% are seen a single time; approximately 0.011% belongs to the top ten. The sample was also reused in another study, on human thymus T cells.

Sequencing was carried out using thymocytes. The source is a boy under three years old with a congenital heart defect.

This chain connects TRBV25-1 to TRBJ2-1; 11 bases fit TRBD2. Losses at the gene ends were 6 bases for V and 10 bases for J; bases not matched to a gene: 5. The CDR3 consists of 13 residues. Germline V CDR1 and CDR2: MGHDK, SYGVNS. As DNA, the CDR3 is TGTGCCAGCAGCCGACTAGCGGGGAGAGAGCAGTTCTTC. Translating it yields CASSRLAGREQFF.

This chain joins TRBV18 and TRBJ1-1, with a weak D call TRBD1 (5 bases). Deletions cut 5 bases from V and 2 bases from J, with 15 bases between. Germline CDR1 is KGHSH and CDR2 is LQKENI. The CDR3 contains 15 residues. Written as DNA, the CDR3 is TGTGCCAGCTCAACGGCAGGGAGGGTTAACACTGAAGCTTTCTTT. It yields the protein CASSTAGRVNTEAFF.

The CDR3 protein is CASSHGRGPHEQYF. DNA of the CDR3: TGCGCCAGCAGCCATGGTAGGGGTCCCCACGAGCAGTACTTC. This chain uses TRBV4-3 with TRBJ2-7; D perhaps matches TRBD1 (5 bases). Germline lookup yields CDR1 LGHNA and CDR2 YSLEER. V was shortened by 3 bases and J by 5 bases, with 14 bases between the two germline ends. The CDR3 length is 14 residues.